These T cell receptor beta chains were read from a single sample in a study of blood T cell repertoires in COVID-19. Using immunoSEQ multiplex PCR, the repertoire was profiled, and TCRdb retains in-frame clones only, with some absent. The sample has some 130,000 clones; 75% to 90% are singletons. Material: peripheral blood. The receptors stem from a man aged 45 to 65 with active COVID-19. Both conserved end residues are part of each CDR3. The D gene is left open where the match is weak.

v_call: TRBV7-2; j_call: TRBJ2-1; d_call: -; cdr3_aa: CASSYGVGNEQFF
v_call: TRBV5-8; j_call: TRBJ2-7; d_call: -; cdr3_aa: CASSLARLVDSSYEQYF
v_call: TRBV7-2; j_call: TRBJ1-1; d_call: -; cdr3_aa: CASSSRGGANTEAFF
v_call: TRBV2; j_call: TRBJ2-7; d_call: -; cdr3_aa: CASRGNSYEQYF
v_call: TRBV18; j_call: TRBJ1-6; d_call: -; cdr3_aa: CASSLDMNSPLHF
v_call: TRBV5-4; j_call: TRBJ2-5; d_call: TRBD1; cdr3_aa: CASSSDRSETQYF
v_call: TRBV5-1; j_call: TRBJ1-4; d_call: TRBD1; cdr3_aa: CASSPQNRGINEKLFF
v_call: TRBV15; j_call: TRBJ1-6; d_call: TRBD1; cdr3_aa: CATSDRGLSWNSPLHF
v_call: TRBV3-1/TRBV3-2; j_call: TRBJ1-1; d_call: -; cdr3_aa: CASSRAIGRGQPGGTEAFF
v_call: TRBV7-2; j_call: TRBJ1-4; d_call: TRBD1; cdr3_aa: CASSVTGTGSEKLFF
v_call: TRBV5-4; j_call: TRBJ1-1; d_call: TRBD1; cdr3_aa: CASSIWTGGTEAFF
v_call: TRBV29-1; j_call: TRBJ2-3; d_call: TRBD2; cdr3_aa: CSVSAGGLTDTQYF
v_call: TRBV4-1; j_call: TRBJ2-3; d_call: -; cdr3_aa: CASSAGTNTDTQYF
v_call: TRBV5-1; j_call: TRBJ2-5; d_call: -; cdr3_aa: CASSLRLEGQETQYF
v_call: TRBV7-2; j_call: TRBJ2-3; d_call: -; cdr3_aa: CASSSPPRRDTQYF
v_call: TRBV11-3; j_call: TRBJ1-5; d_call: -; cdr3_aa: CASKLGQWADSNQPQHF
v_call: TRBV6-6; j_call: TRBJ1-6; d_call: TRBD1; cdr3_aa: CASTNGQGGSPLHF
v_call: TRBV12-3/TRBV12-4; j_call: TRBJ1-2; d_call: -; cdr3_aa: CASSLGGFYGYTF
v_call: TRBV2; j_call: TRBJ1-6; d_call: -; cdr3_aa: CASSGGGVGSPLHF
v_call: TRBV5-4; j_call: TRBJ2-7; d_call: TRBD2; cdr3_aa: CASSRAGTSGTYEQYF
v_call: TRBV13; j_call: TRBJ2-7; d_call: -; cdr3_aa: CASSRSPLGYEQYF
v_call: TRBV6-5; j_call: TRBJ2-7; d_call: TRBD1; cdr3_aa: CASSRLGTGTPTF
v_call: TRBV11-2; j_call: TRBJ2-2; d_call: -; cdr3_aa: CASTPIRQNTGELFF
v_call: TRBV3-1/TRBV3-2; j_call: TRBJ2-3; d_call: -; cdr3_aa: CASSQWTATDTQYF
v_call: TRBV3-1/TRBV3-2; j_call: TRBJ2-1; d_call: -; cdr3_aa: CASTSASLADNEQFF
v_call: TRBV7-9; j_call: TRBJ1-4; d_call: -; cdr3_aa: CASTRGGNEKLFF
v_call: TRBV3-1/TRBV3-2; j_call: TRBJ2-3; d_call: -; cdr3_aa: CASSQLVRGTDTQYF
v_call: TRBV30; j_call: TRBJ2-7; d_call: TRBD1; cdr3_aa: CAWSDTGDEQYF
v_call: TRBV7-9; j_call: TRBJ2-5; d_call: TRBD2; cdr3_aa: CASSLTSGGETQYF
v_call: TRBV4-1; j_call: TRBJ1-1; d_call: TRBD1; cdr3_aa: CASSQRGQYLQRNTEAFF
v_call: TRBV6-5; j_call: TRBJ1-1; d_call: -; cdr3_aa: CASSYGAGVGTEAFF
v_call: TRBV27; j_call: TRBJ1-6; d_call: TRBD1; cdr3_aa: CASSASDRGQAPLHF
v_call: TRBV19; j_call: TRBJ1-6; d_call: TRBD1; cdr3_aa: CASSPQGQGGNSPLHF
v_call: TRBV6-6; j_call: TRBJ1-1; d_call: -; cdr3_aa: CASRPGRTKGAFF
v_call: TRBV6-5; j_call: TRBJ1-1; d_call: -; cdr3_aa: CASRGTGGSTEAFF
v_call: TRBV11-3; j_call: TRBJ1-1; d_call: -; cdr3_aa: CASSLGPGLNTEAFF
v_call: TRBV5-4; j_call: TRBJ2-7; d_call: TRBD1; cdr3_aa: CASSPGGLSYEQYF
v_call: TRBV7-9; j_call: TRBJ1-1; d_call: TRBD1; cdr3_aa: CASSLAPKDRGAFF
v_call: TRBV27; j_call: TRBJ2-2; d_call: TRBD2; cdr3_aa: CASSFLGTTHTGELFF
v_call: TRBV18; j_call: TRBJ1-4; d_call: TRBD1; cdr3_aa: CASSFDRGRSLEKLFF
v_call: TRBV19; j_call: TRBJ1-1; d_call: -; cdr3_aa: CASRKSLPDTEAFF
v_call: TRBV6-5; j_call: TRBJ2-7; d_call: TRBD1; cdr3_aa: CASRGQVLYEQYF
v_call: TRBV28; j_call: TRBJ2-7; d_call: -; cdr3_aa: CASLGQATYEQYF
v_call: TRBV6-5; j_call: TRBJ1-6; d_call: -; cdr3_aa: CASSYSQGSKSPLHF
v_call: TRBV9; j_call: TRBJ2-4; d_call: -; cdr3_aa: CASSVESSQGLLAKNIQYF
v_call: TRBV9; j_call: TRBJ2-7; d_call: -; cdr3_aa: CASSVRGGYEQYF